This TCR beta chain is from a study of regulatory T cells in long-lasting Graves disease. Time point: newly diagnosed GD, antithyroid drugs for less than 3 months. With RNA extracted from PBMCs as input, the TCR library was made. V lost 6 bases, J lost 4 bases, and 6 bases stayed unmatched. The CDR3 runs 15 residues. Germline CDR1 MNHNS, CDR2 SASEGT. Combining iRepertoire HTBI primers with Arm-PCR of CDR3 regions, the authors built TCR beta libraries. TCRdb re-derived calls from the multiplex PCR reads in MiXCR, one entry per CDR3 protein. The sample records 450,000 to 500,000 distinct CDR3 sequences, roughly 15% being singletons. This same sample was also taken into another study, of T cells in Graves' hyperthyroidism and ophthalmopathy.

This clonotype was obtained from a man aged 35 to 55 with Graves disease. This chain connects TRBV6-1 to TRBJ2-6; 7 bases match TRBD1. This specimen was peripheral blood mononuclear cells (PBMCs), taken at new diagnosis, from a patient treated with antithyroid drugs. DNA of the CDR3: TGTGCCAGCAGCCGAGGGGGCGCCGGGGCCAACGTCCTGACTTTC. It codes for CASSRGGAGANVLTF.